This passage covers 10 T cell receptor beta chains from one sample sequenced in a study of naive and memory T cell subsets. Ligated cDNA underwent four rounds of PCR with nested alpha and beta constant region primers and SP2. TCRdb processed the 5' RACE reads anew with MiXCR; each CDR3 protein has one entry. Among about 62,000 distinct CDR3 sequences listed, around 8% were seen once. The library had UMIs added by 3' ligation of an oligonucleotide to TCR cDNA. The receptor set was obtained from a female donor in good health.

This clonotype occurred a few times. The chain is built from TRBV28 and TRBJ2-5, with 14 positions matching TRBD2. CDR3 length: 16 amino acids. The germline CDR1 and CDR2 sequences are MDHEN and SYDVKM. Unmatched junction bases numbered 7, after V lost 6 bases and J lost 4 bases. The CDR3 reads CASSSRGLAGVETQYF. The DNA for the CDR3 is TGTGCCAGCAGCAGTCGGGGACTAGCGGGAGTAGAGACCCAGTACTTC.

The V and J genes are TRBV18 and TRBJ1-1, with 8 nucleotides matching TRBD1. This CDR3 has 16 residues. Losses at the gene ends were 3 bases for V and 4 bases for J; bases not matched to a gene: 10. The germline CDR1 and CDR2 sequences are KGHSH and LQKENI. CDR3 protein: CASSPKQGGAGTEAFF. DNA for the CDR3: TGTGCCAGCTCACCTAAACAGGGGGGCGCGGGCACTGAAGCTTTCTTT.

This chain uses TRBV7-9 with TRBJ1-1, with D unresolved. The CDR3 has 13 residues. V lost 6 bases to trimming and J lost 1 base, with 9 bases between them. Germline V gene data show CDR1 as SEHNR and CDR2 as FQNEAQ (reference sequence). The CDR3 DNA sequence: TGTGCCAGCAGATCTGGGGAGAACACTGAAGCTTTCTTT. This encodes CASRSGENTEAFF.

The chain is built from TRBV4-1 and TRBJ2-3; 7 bases match TRBD1. Losses at the gene ends were 2 bases for V and 4 bases for J; bases not matched to a gene: 6. From germline, CDR1 is MGHRA and CDR2 YSYEKL. The CDR3 is 15 residues long. The CDR3 spells CASSQQRQGPDTQYF. The CDR3 DNA reads as TGCGCCAGCAGCCAACAAAGACAGGGTCCAGATACGCAGTATTTT.

Here the CDR3 reads CASSYSGLGANVLTF. CDR3 bases: TGTGCCAGCAGTTACTCAGGGTTGGGGGCCAACGTCCTGACTTTC. This chain joins TRBV6-5 and TRBJ2-6; no definite D call. The CDR3 is made up of 15 amino acids. CDR1 is MNHEY, CDR2 SVGAGI, per germline. Trimming shortened V by 0 bases and J by 4 bases, and 7 bases separated the two germline ends.

The chain carries TRBV12-3 or TRBV12-4 and TRBJ2-7, with a weak D call TRBD1 (6 bases). The CDR3 runs to 14 residues. V lost 6 bases and J lost 1, with 13 bases in between. DNA for the CDR3: TGTGCCAGCAGACACACAGGGAGTTCCTACGAGCAGTACTTC. Protein: CASRHTGSSYEQYF.

This clonotype was seen repeatedly, ten times or more. The V and J genes are TRBV9 and TRBJ1-1; D possibly corresponds to TRBD1 (6 bases). The V end lost 4 bases, the J end lost 6 bases, and 13 bases lay between the germline ends. CDR1 is SGDLS and CDR2 is YYNGEE in the germline V gene. The CDR3 runs to 13 residues. In DNA, the CDR3 is TGTGCCAGCAGCAACAGGGAGACCGCTGAAGCTTTCTTT. This translates into CASSNRETAEAFF.

This clonotype was counted a few times. The genes are TRBV3-1 and TRBJ1-1, with TRBD1 as a possible D gene (5 bases). This CDR3 is 15 amino acids long. The ends were cut back, 1 base at V and 3 bases at J, with 12 bases in the middle. Germline CDR1 is LGHDT and CDR2 is YNNKEL (reference sequence). The CDR3 loop reads CASSQGWTGDTEAFF. DNA for the CDR3: TGTGCCAGCAGCCAAGGGTGGACGGGGGACACTGAAGCTTTCTTT.

The chain carries TRBV7-2 and TRBJ2-1; 8 bases line up with TRBD2. Germline-derived CDR1 and CDR2 are SGHTA and FQGNSA. The CDR3 runs to 20 residues. The trim removed 1 base at V and 7 bases at J, leaving 21 bases unmatched. CDR3 DNA sequence: TGTGCCAGCAGCTTAGGGGGGCGGGACCCCATCGGGGGGGGGATTAATGAGCAGTTCTTC. This translates into CASSLGGRDPIGGGINEQFF.

This clonotype was observed at least ten times. This chain uses TRBV28 with TRBJ2-5; D call uncertain. The CDR3 loop spans 14 amino acids. The V gene's germline CDR1 is MDHEN and CDR2 SYDVKM. With 2 bases removed from V and 4 bases from J, the gap between germline ends came to 11 bases. The CDR3 protein is CASSLVGSIETQYF. CDR3 coding DNA: TGTGCCAGCAGTTTAGTAGGCAGTATAGAGACCCAGTACTTC.